Following are 21 T cell receptor beta chains from one sample sequenced in a study of control samples from healthy donors and cancer patients. Sequencing was performed with immunoSEQ multiplex PCR; in TCRdb, only in-frame clones are kept and a portion is missing. The sample has about 160,000 clones, approximately 90% seen once; the top ten hold around 12%. The sequenced sample was blood. The source of these receptors is a young man in good health.

V usage is TRBV28 and J usage is TRBJ2-1; D might be TRBD1 (6 bases). V shed 5 bases and J shed 12 bases, with 14 bases lying between them. This CDR3 comprises 12 residues. CDR1 is MDHEN, CDR2 SYDVKM, per germline. CDR3 nucleotide sequence: TGTGCCAGCAGTGCAGGGGTACGTGGGCAGTTCTTC. Protein: CASSAGVRGQFF.

This chain links TRBV27 with TRBJ1-2; tentatively, D is TRBD1 (6 bases). CDR1 and CDR2 from the germline V gene are MNHEY and SMNVEV (reference sequence). The germline V and J ends were trimmed by 7 bases and 3 bases, with 24 bases remaining between them. The CDR3 runs 17 residues. CDR3 in DNA: TGTGCCAGCACCCTAGGGGGGGGACCTCCGTGGGACTATGGCTACACCTTC. Translated: CASTLGGGPPWDYGYTF.

The chain combines TRBV19 with TRBJ2-2; D is undetermined. There are 16 residues in the CDR3. Germline loops: CDR1 LNHDA, CDR2 SQIVND (reference sequence). The V gene lost 3 bases and the J gene lost 5 bases, with 16 bases spanning the gap. This chain's CDR3 is CASSIIHLQRTGELFF. The CDR3 coding sequence is TGTGCCAGTAGTATTATCCACTTACAAAGGACCGGGGAGCTGTTTTTT.

The rearrangement links TRBV19 to TRBJ2-3, with 10 nucleotides matching TRBD2. J gave up 5 bases and V 9 bases, and 11 bases lay outside the gene matches. Germline values: CDR1 LNHDA, CDR2 SQIVND (reference sequence). The CDR3 spans 15 residues. CDR3 loop: CARRDKRGGVDTQYF. The CDR3 nucleotides are TGTGCCAGACGAGACAAGCGGGGGGGAGTAGATACGCAGTATTTT.

The chain's CDR3 is CASSEARAGNIPLHF. DNA for the CDR3: TGTGCCAGCAGTGAAGCCAGGGCAGGGAATATACCCCTCCACTTT. The V call is TRBV6-1, the J call TRBJ1-6, with TRBD1 as a possible D gene (5 bases). V lost 0 bases to trimming and J lost 12 bases, with 15 bases between them. The germline V gene has CDR1 MNHNS and CDR2 SASEGT. This CDR3 is built from 15 residues.

The chain employs TRBV5-8 and TRBJ1-4; D gene uncertain. The CDR3 length is 12 residues. V shed 4 bases and J shed 8 bases, with 9 bases lying between them. Looked up from germline, CDR1 is SGHTS and CDR2 is YDEGEE. The CDR3 sequence: CASSPRLEKLFF. CDR3 nucleotide sequence: TGTGCCAGCAGCCCTAGACTCGAAAAACTGTTTTTT.

This rearrangement joins TRBV15 to TRBJ2-1, with D tentatively TRBD2 (5 bases). The CDR3 spans 15 residues. The V gene's germline CDR1 is LNHNV and CDR2 YYDKDF (reference sequence). Trimming pared 0 bases from V and 2 bases from J, leaving 8 bases between. CDR3 nucleotide sequence: TGTGCCACCAGCAGAGAAGAGAGGGCCTACAATGAGCAGTTCTTC. It is translated as CATSREERAYNEQFF.

The chain combines TRBV21-1 with TRBJ2-1; the table calls TRBD2, which could not be checked here. TRBV21-1 is a pseudogene segment. CDR3 length: 12 amino acids. CDR3 DNA sequence: TGTGCCAGCAGCCTTACATTAAATACTAAGTTCTTC. Its translation: CASSLTLNTKFF.

This chain joins TRBV7-9 and TRBJ1-5; D might be TRBD1 (6 bases). The length of the CDR3 is 15 residues. Looked up from germline, CDR1 is SEHNR and CDR2 is FQNEAQ (reference sequence). The V gene lost 2 bases and the J gene lost 6 bases, with 14 bases spanning the gap. The CDR3 region is CASSLSGAVGQPQHF. Here the CDR3 DNA reads TGTGCCAGCAGCTTATCAGGGGCGGTAGGTCAGCCCCAGCATTTT.

The chain employs TRBV3-1 (or the pseudogene TRBV3-2) and TRBJ2-6; 7 positions match TRBD1. CDR3 length equals 18 residues. After removal of 3 bases from V and 0 bases from J, the junction contained 8 bases not matched to a gene. CDR1 is LGHDT and CDR2 is YNNKEL in the germline V gene (reference sequence). In DNA form, the CDR3 reads TGTGCCAGCAGCCAGGGGAAGGGGGCCTTCTCTGGGGCCAACGTCCTGACTTTC. Its translation: CASSQGKGAFSGANVLTF.

The gene calls are TRBV19 and TRBJ1-5, with unresolved D. CDR1 and CDR2 (germline): LNHDA, SQIVND (reference sequence). The CDR3 is made up of 13 amino acids. V was pared by 9 bases and J by 0 bases, with 9 bases between. The CDR3 sequence: CASRLFSNQPQHF. The CDR3 coding sequence is TGTGCCAGCCGCCTTTTTAGCAATCAGCCCCAGCATTTT.

The rearrangement links TRBV30 to TRBJ2-5, with TRBD1 as a possible D gene (6 bases). Trimming stripped 3 bases from V and 5 bases from J, with 19 bases between. The CDR3 has 15 amino acids. Germline CDR1 is GTSNPN and CDR2 is SVGIG (reference sequence). The CDR3 DNA reads TGTGCCTGGAGCCCTGGACAGCTCGTTCTGGAGACCCAGTACTTC. It translates to CAWSPGQLVLETQYF.

This chain links TRBV6-5 with TRBJ2-1; D call uncertain. The length of the CDR3 is 11 residues. CDR1 MNHEY and CDR2 SVGAGI come from the germline V gene. The V end lost 7 bases, the J end lost 10 bases, and 11 bases lay between the germline ends. CDR3 sequence: CASTLVWEQFF. The CDR3 nucleotides read TGTGCCAGCACCCTTGTGTGGGAGCAGTTCTTC.

The chain combines TRBV4-1 with TRBJ1-2, with unresolved D. The germline V gene encodes CDR1 MGHRA and CDR2 YSYEKL. With 0 bases removed from V and 8 bases from J, the gap between germline ends came to 16 bases. This CDR3 has 15 residues. CDR3 nucleotides: TGCGCCAGCAGCCAAGAAATACAGACCCTGAGAGGCTACACCTTC. Its translation is CASSQEIQTLRGYTF.

V usage is TRBV10-3 and J usage is TRBJ1-4; no clear D. Per the germline V gene, CDR1 is ENHRY and CDR2 is SYGVKD. V gave up 4 bases and J gave up 5 bases, with 11 bases separating them. This CDR3 is 14 amino acids long. CDR3 sequence: CAISGLGLNEKLFF. DNA for the CDR3: TGTGCCATCAGTGGTCTCGGGCTCAATGAAAAACTGTTTTTT.

The chain combines TRBV24-1 with TRBJ2-5; D gene unclear. The germline V gene has CDR1 KGHDR and CDR2 SFDVKD. CDR3 length: 11 amino acids. The V and J ends lost 0 bases and 7 bases respectively, with 2 bases between them. DNA for the CDR3: TGTGCCACCAGTGATTTGGGGACCCAGTACTTC. It codes for CATSDLGTQYF.

The chain's CDR3 is CASSQDLAVNQPQHF. The CDR3 nucleotides are TGCGCCAGCAGCCAAGATCTGGCGGTAAATCAGCCCCAGCATTTT. The chain links TRBV4-1 to TRBJ1-5, with D uncertain. This CDR3 is built from 15 residues. Germline CDR1 and CDR2: MGHRA and YSYEKL. Trimming pared 0 bases from V and 4 bases from J, leaving 10 bases between.

V is TRBV9 and J is TRBJ2-2; D unresolved. The CDR3 is made up of 12 amino acids. Germline V gives CDR1 SGDLS, CDR2 YYNGEE. V was shortened by 0 bases and J by 3 bases, with 0 bases between the two germline ends. In DNA form, the CDR3 reads TGTGCCAGCAGCGTAGACACCGGGGAGCTGTTTTTT. Amino acid sequence: CASSVDTGELFF.

The rearrangement uses TRBV4-2 and TRBJ1-3; no definite D call. This CDR3 comprises 18 residues. Trimming left V 1 base short and J 0 bases short, with 16 bases between. Per germline, CDR1 LGHNA and CDR2 YNFKEQ. The CDR3 sequence is CASSQGGRVAGSGNTIYF. The CDR3 DNA sequence: TGTGCCAGCAGCCAAGGTGGGCGGGTCGCAGGCTCTGGAAACACCATATATTTT.

The chain employs TRBV6-4 and TRBJ2-3, with D maybe TRBD2 (5 bases). The V end lost 5 bases, the J end lost 4 bases, and 19 bases lay between the germline ends. From germline, CDR1 is MRHNA and CDR2 SNTAGT. There are 16 residues in the CDR3. CDR3 nucleotide sequence: TGTGCCAGCAGTAAGGAGTGGAGGAGCGCGGCAGATACGCAGTATTTT. Translated, it gives CASSKEWRSAADTQYF.

This clone was detected only a few times. The gene calls are TRBV18 and TRBJ1-5; TRBD1 is a possible D gene (5 bases). The ends were cut back, 3 bases at V and 4 bases at J, with 16 bases in the middle. Germline values: CDR1 KGHSH, CDR2 LQKENI. The CDR3 is made up of 16 amino acids. CDR3 sequence (DNA): TGTGCCAGCTCACCGTCAGGAGGGGTCCCTAATCAGCCCCAGCATTTT. Residues: CASSPSGGVPNQPQHF.